This TCR beta chain emerged from a study of T cells in Graves' hyperthyroidism and ophthalmopathy. RNA transcripts were the template for amplifying TCR beta CDR3 regions. In the first-round RT-PCR of the TCR CDR3, the HTBI primer set was used. TCRdb passed the multiplex PCR reads through MiXCR, listing each CDR3 protein once. The table records some 500,000 distinct CDR3 sequences, around 16% of them present only once. General study results and limits: Blood shared most expanded thyroid clonotypes above 0.001.

Those patients with uncontrolled infection, other autoimmune disease, pregnancy or lactation were excluded. Diagnosing involved the use of clinical symptoms, serum thyroxine and TRAb, thyroid ultrasound and orbital computed tomography. This sample holds PBMCs from under 11 ml fresh peripheral blood. Germline V CDR1 and CDR2: SGHRS, YFSETQ. This CDR3 spans 15 amino acids. Deletions cut 1 base from V and 3 bases from J, with 14 bases between. On this clonotype itself: Its antigen is unidentified.

The sample taken for sequencing was blood. This sequence originates from a young woman with Graves' ophthalmopathy. The V and J genes are TRBV5-1 and TRBJ2-7, with TRBD2 as a possible D gene (5 bases). CDR3 sequence reads: CASSLKAGHNYEQYF. The CDR3 DNA follows: TGCGCCAGCAGCTTGAAGGCGGGCCATAACTACGAGCAGTACTTC.